The clone carrying this T cell receptor beta chain was seen ten or more times. Authors' data handling: Cell counts per sample came from amplifying reference gene primers. The repertoire was sequenced with immunoSEQ multiplex PCR; TCRdb's copy has only in-frame clones and lacks some. V and J calls plus clone size are reproduced from that table; the DNA served to infer D and trimming. The table includes about 180,000 clones, 82% detected once. This sample stems from a study of blood T cell repertoires in COVID-19. The wider study: Material from acute and convalescent COVID-19 was sourced from the United States, Italy and Spain. The cDNA or gDNA used as material had been derived from T cells, B-cell-depleted T cells, or PBMCs.

The J segment lost 8 bases and the V segment lost 5 bases, leaving 9 bases of the junction unmatched. The CDR3 is 15 amino acids. Germline V gene data show CDR1 as MDHEN and CDR2 as SYDVKM. The sequence was obtained from a woman in her 70s with acute or convalescent COVID-19. Specimen: peripheral blood. The J gene is TRBJ2-1, the V gene TRBV28; 10 bases are a match to TRBD1. The CDR3 reads CASSTGTGDSDEQFF. The CDR3 nucleotides are TGTGCCAGCAGTACCGGGACAGGGGACTCGGATGAGCAGTTCTTC.